This passage covers 22 T cell receptor beta chains from one sample sequenced in a study of blood T cell repertoires in COVID-19. The repertoire was sequenced with immunoSEQ multiplex PCR; TCRdb's copy has only in-frame clones and lacks some. The sample yields about 120,000 clones, 55% to 75% seen once. Sequencing was done on a sample of peripheral blood. The receptors shown here come from a woman in her seventies with acute or convalescent COVID-19.

The chain links TRBV9 to TRBJ2-7; 7 bases fit TRBD2. There are 14 residues in the CDR3. Trimming at V came to 0 bases and at J to 5 bases, leaving 5 bases not matched to a gene. CDR1 and CDR2 (germline): SGDLS, YYNGEE. The CDR3 nucleotides are TGTGCCAGCAGCGTAGGGGGAGGGCCTAACGAGCAGTACTTC. Amino acid sequence: CASSVGGGPNEQYF. The full variable domain, its missing parts supplied by reference TRBV9 and TRBJ2-7, is DSGVTQTPKHLITATGQRVTLRCSPRSGDLSVYWYQQSLDQGLQFLIQYYNGEERAKGNILERFSAQQFPDLHSELNLSSLELGDSALYFCASSVGGGPNEQYFGPGTRLTVT.

This clone was picked up a small number of times. The CDR3 coding sequence is TGTGCCAGTACCGACACTAGCGGGAGCACAGATACGCAGTATTTT. Amino acids: CASTDTSGSTDTQYF. V gene TRBV19 combines with J gene TRBJ2-3, with 9 bases matching TRBD2. The CDR3 loop spans 15 amino acids. Losses at the gene ends were 7 bases for V and 0 bases for J; bases not matched to a gene: 5. The germline CDR1 and CDR2 sequences are LNHDA and SQIVND (reference sequence). Combining the CDR3 with reference TRBV19 and TRBJ2-3 gives the whole variable domain DGGITQSPKYLFRKEGQNVTLSCEQNLNHDAMYWYRQDPGQGLRLIYYSQIVNDFQKGDIAEGYSVSREKKESFPLTVTSAQKNPTAFYLCASTDTSGSTDTQYFGPGTRLTVL.

In this sample, this clone turned up many times. V gene TRBV6-5 combines with J gene TRBJ1-1, with 8 nucleotides matching TRBD1. This CDR3 has 14 residues. V lost 7 bases to trimming and J lost 4 bases; unmatched junction nucleotides: 8. The V gene's germline CDR1 is MNHEY and CDR2 SVGAGI. The CDR3 nucleotides are TGTGCCAGCACCCAAGGACAGGGACCCACTGAAGCTTTCTTT. Protein: CASTQGQGPTEAFF.

The chain has TRBV7-2 and TRBJ2-7; tentatively, D is TRBD1 (6 bases). Trimming pared 1 base from V and 4 bases from J, leaving 14 bases between. Germline values: CDR1 SGHTA, CDR2 FQGNSA. The CDR3 length is 15 residues. The CDR3 spells CASSLGLGGSYEQYF. DNA of the CDR3: TGTGCCAGCAGCTTAGGGCTAGGGGGTAGTTACGAGCAGTACTTC.

The chain recombines TRBV23-1 with TRBJ1-1, with D uncertain. TRBV23-1 is classed as an ORF, of uncertain function. The CDR3 has 11 residues. The germline V and J ends were trimmed by 7 bases and 5 bases, with 8 bases remaining between them. CDR3 amino acids: CASTSGTEAFF. CDR3 nucleotide sequence: TGCGCCAGCACCTCGGGTACTGAAGCTTTCTTT.

V and J are TRBV2 and TRBJ1-1; D is uncertain. This CDR3 is 13 amino acids long. Germline loops: CDR1 SNHLY, CDR2 FYNNEI. The V and J ends lost 6 bases and 1 base respectively, with 9 bases between them. The CDR3 reads CASRIQTNTEAFF. CDR3 nucleotides: TGTGCCAGCAGGATACAAACGAACACTGAAGCTTTCTTT.

Turning to this clone: Other DNA variants within this sample encode the same CDR3. V usage is TRBV3-1 (or the pseudogene TRBV3-2) and J usage is TRBJ2-3; 8 bases agree with TRBD1. Germline V CDR1 and CDR2: LGHDT, YNNKEL (reference sequence). After removal of 4 bases from V and 3 bases from J, the junction contained 6 bases not matched to a gene. The CDR3 length is 15 residues. The CDR3 spells CASSPGQGATDTQYF. In nucleotides, the CDR3 is TGTGCCAGCAGCCCGGGGCAGGGGGCTACAGATACGCAGTATTTT.

This chain uses TRBV27 with TRBJ1-2; 7 nucleotides line up with TRBD1. The J segment lost 8 bases and the V segment lost 6 bases, leaving 9 bases of the junction unmatched. Germline V gives CDR1 MNHEY, CDR2 SMNVEV (reference sequence). CDR3 size: 13 residues. Here the CDR3 reads CASRPTGAGGYTF. CDR3 DNA sequence: TGTGCCAGCAGGCCCACAGGGGCAGGCGGCTACACCTTC.

This clone was seen more than once but under ten times. At the DNA level, this CDR3 is encoded by other sequences in the same sample as well. The chain combines TRBV7-9 with TRBJ2-7; TRBD1 agrees at 7 bases. With 4 bases clipped from V and 0 bases from J, the junction kept 3 bases outside the gene matches. Per germline, CDR1 SEHNR and CDR2 FQNEAQ (reference sequence). This CDR3 has 14 amino acids. The CDR3 sequence is CASSSGTDSYEQYF. The CDR3 nucleotides are TGTGCCAGCAGCTCCGGGACAGACTCCTACGAGCAGTACTTC.

The chain uses TRBV28 and TRBJ1-4, with 10 bases lining up with TRBD1. This CDR3 spans 15 amino acids. Germline assignment: CDR1 MDHEN and CDR2 SYDVKM. The J segment lost 9 bases and the V segment lost 3 bases, leaving 7 bases of the junction unmatched. DNA for the CDR3: TGTGCCAGCAGTTTTCGACAGGGGGCGGGGAAAAAACTGTTTTTT. Protein: CASSFRQGAGKKLFF.

CDR3: CASIEGGRGVQETQYF. The CDR3 DNA reads as TGTGCCAGCATCGAGGGGGGCAGGGGGGTACAAGAGACCCAGTACTTC. The chain links TRBV28 to TRBJ2-5, with a weak D call TRBD1 (7 bases). V lost 7 bases, J lost 2 bases, and 20 bases lay in between. The length of the CDR3 is 16 residues. Germline V gene lookup returns CDR1 MDHEN and CDR2 SYDVKM.

The rearrangement links TRBV28 to TRBJ2-1; 9 bases map to TRBD2. The CDR3 covers 16 residues. The junction had 13 bases not matched to a gene; V was cut back by 6 bases and J by 7 bases. The V gene's germline CDR1 is MDHEN and CDR2 SYDVKM. The CDR3 loop is CASSPGDAGGWNEQFF. The CDR3 DNA reads TGTGCCAGCAGCCCCGGAGACGCGGGAGGGTGGAATGAGCAGTTCTTC. Supplemented by reference TRBV28 and TRBJ2-1, the full variable domain reads DVKVTQSSRYLVKRTGEKVFLECVQDMDHENMFWYRQDPGLGLRLIYFSYDVKMKEKGDIPEGYSVSREKKERFSLILESASTNQTSMYLCASSPGDAGGWNEQFFGPGTRLTVL.

This chain uses TRBV9 with TRBJ1-4; TRBD1 matches at 7 bases. Germline V gene lookup returns CDR1 SGDLS and CDR2 YYNGEE. With 3 bases clipped from V and 0 bases from J, the junction kept 5 bases outside the gene matches. The CDR3 consists of 16 residues. The CDR3 coding sequence is TGTGCCAGCAGCGCAGGGACAGCAGCAACTAATGAAAAACTGTTTTTT. Translated, it gives CASSAGTAATNEKLFF.

V and J are TRBV2 and TRBJ2-2; perhaps TRBD1 as D (5 bases). CDR1 is SNHLY, CDR2 FYNNEI, per germline. V gave up 2 bases and J gave up 5 bases, with 9 bases separating them. The CDR3 contains 14 residues. The CDR3 nucleotides are TGTGCCAGCAGTGAATTAGGGGCAACCGGGGAGCTGTTTTTT. Its protein is CASSELGATGELFF.

This chain uses TRBV19 with TRBJ2-7; TRBD2 aligns across 14 bases. The CDR3 is made up of 17 amino acids. The V and J ends lost 1 base and 2 bases, in that order; junction bases with no gene match: 4. Germline lookup yields CDR1 LNHDA and CDR2 SQIVND (reference sequence). CDR3 region: CASSIVQTSGRAYEQYF. The DNA of the CDR3 is TGTGCCAGTAGTATAGTCCAGACTAGCGGGAGGGCCTACGAGCAGTACTTC. The full variable domain, its missing parts supplied by reference TRBV19 and TRBJ2-7, is DGGITQSPKYLFRKEGQNVTLSCEQNLNHDAMYWYRQDPGQGLRLIYYSQIVNDFQKGDIAEGYSVSREKKESFPLTVTSAQKNPTAFYLCASSIVQTSGRAYEQYFGPGTRLTVT.

The rearrangement uses TRBV25-1 and TRBJ2-3; 7 bases are shared with TRBD2. After removal of 5 bases from V and 6 bases from J, the junction contained 11 bases not matched to a gene. Germline V gene data show CDR1 as MGHDK and CDR2 as SYGVNS. The CDR3 covers 15 residues. The CDR3 loop is CASSQTWEGRDTQYF. The CDR3 region has the DNA TGTGCCAGCAGTCAAACGTGGGAGGGCCGCGATACGCAGTATTTT.

The rearrangement joins TRBV11-2 to TRBJ2-1, with unresolved D. V lost 4 bases to trimming and J lost 3 bases, with 13 bases between them. Germline V gene lookup returns CDR1 SGHAT and CDR2 FQNNGV. There are 15 residues in the CDR3. CDR3 nucleotide sequence: TGTGCCAGCAGCTCGATCCCCGAGGACTACAATGAGCAGTTCTTC. Translation: CASSSIPEDYNEQFF.

The V gene is TRBV19, the J gene TRBJ2-1, with a possible D match to TRBD2 (6 bases). V lost 6 bases and J 4 bases, leaving 13 bases between the germline ends. The CDR3 runs to 14 residues. Germline CDR1 reads LNHDA; CDR2 reads SQIVND (reference sequence). The CDR3 spells CASRTGTLYNEQFF. The DNA for the CDR3 is TGTGCCAGTAGGACCGGGACTCTATACAATGAGCAGTTCTTC.

The chain joins TRBV18 to TRBJ1-3; the D is unclear. This CDR3 contains 17 residues. V was clipped by 3 bases and J by 4 bases, with 19 bases between them. From germline, CDR1 is KGHSH and CDR2 LQKENI. CDR3 in amino acids: CASSPISAGFAGNTIYF. In nucleotides, the CDR3 is TGTGCCAGCTCACCCATCAGCGCGGGTTTTGCCGGAAACACCATATATTTT. The full variable domain, its missing parts supplied by reference TRBV18 and TRBJ1-3, is NAGVMQNPRHLVRRRGQEARLRCSPMKGHSHVYWYRQLPEEGLKFMVYLQKENIIDESGMPKERFSAEFPKEGPSILRIQQVVRGDSAAYFCASSPISAGFAGNTIYFGEGSWLTVV.

The chain combines TRBV7-2 with TRBJ1-1, with TRBD1 matching 10 bases. The germline V gene encodes CDR1 SGHTA and CDR2 FQGNSA. This CDR3 spans 17 amino acids. V lost 1 base and J lost 1; bases outside the gene matches: 6. The DNA of the CDR3 is TGTGCCAGCAGCTTAGATGGGACAGGGGTCGGGAACACTGAAGCTTTCTTT. It codes for CASSLDGTGVGNTEAFF.

This clone was counted a single time. The genes are TRBV9 and TRBJ1-2, with TRBD1 identical over 7 bases. Trimming at V came to 0 bases and at J to 0 bases, leaving 2 bases not matched to a gene. Germline V gene data show CDR1 as SGDLS and CDR2 as YYNGEE. This CDR3 region has 15 residues. The CDR3 sequence: CASSVGQGPNYGYTF. The CDR3 bases are TGTGCCAGCAGCGTAGGACAGGGCCCTAACTATGGCTACACCTTC. The full variable domain, with the rest looked up from reference TRBV9 and TRBJ1-2, is DSGVTQTPKHLITATGQRVTLRCSPRSGDLSVYWYQQSLDQGLQFLIQYYNGEERAKGNILERFSAQQFPDLHSELNLSSLELGDSALYFCASSVGQGPNYGYTFGSGTRLTVV.

The chain recombines TRBV5-1 with TRBJ2-1; 9 bases are shared with TRBD1. CDR3 length: 17 amino acids. Germline CDR1 and CDR2: SGHRS and YFSETQ. V trimming: 0 bases; J trimming: 8 bases; junction bases outside the gene matches: 12. CDR3 amino acids: CASSLGTGGQGGDEQFF. DNA of the CDR3: TGCGCCAGCAGCTTGGGAACCGGGGGACAGGGAGGTGATGAGCAGTTCTTC.